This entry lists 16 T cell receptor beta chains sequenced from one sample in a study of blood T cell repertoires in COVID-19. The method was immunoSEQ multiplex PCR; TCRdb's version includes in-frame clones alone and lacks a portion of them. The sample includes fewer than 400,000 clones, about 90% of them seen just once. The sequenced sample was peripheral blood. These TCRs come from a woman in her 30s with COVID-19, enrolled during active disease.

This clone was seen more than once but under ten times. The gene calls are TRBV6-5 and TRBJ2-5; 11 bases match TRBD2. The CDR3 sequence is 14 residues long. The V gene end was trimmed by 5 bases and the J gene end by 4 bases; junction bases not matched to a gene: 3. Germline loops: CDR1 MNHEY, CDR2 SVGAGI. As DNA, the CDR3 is TGTGCCAGCAGTACTAGCGGGAGATCAGAGACCCAGTACTTC. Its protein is CASSTSGRSETQYF.

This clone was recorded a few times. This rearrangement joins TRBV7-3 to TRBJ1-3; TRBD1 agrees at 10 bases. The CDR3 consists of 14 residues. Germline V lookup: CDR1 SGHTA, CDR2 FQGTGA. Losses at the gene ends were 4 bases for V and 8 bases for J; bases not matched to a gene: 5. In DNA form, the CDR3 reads TGTGCCAGCAGCTCCCGGGACAGGGGATACACCATATATTTT. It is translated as CASSSRDRGYTIYF.

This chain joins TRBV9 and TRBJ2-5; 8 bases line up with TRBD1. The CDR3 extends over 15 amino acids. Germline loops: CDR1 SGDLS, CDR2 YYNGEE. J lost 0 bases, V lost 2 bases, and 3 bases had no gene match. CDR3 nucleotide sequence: TGTGCCAGCAGCGTGGGGGACAGGAACCAAGAGACCCAGTACTTC. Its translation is CASSVGDRNQETQYF.

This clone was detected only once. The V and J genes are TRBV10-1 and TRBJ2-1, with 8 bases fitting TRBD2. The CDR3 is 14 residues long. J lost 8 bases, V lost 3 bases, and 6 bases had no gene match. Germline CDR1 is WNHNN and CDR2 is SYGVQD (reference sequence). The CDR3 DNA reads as TGCGCCAGCAGTGAAGTTAGCGGGATTGATGAGCAGTTCTTC. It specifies CASSEVSGIDEQFF.

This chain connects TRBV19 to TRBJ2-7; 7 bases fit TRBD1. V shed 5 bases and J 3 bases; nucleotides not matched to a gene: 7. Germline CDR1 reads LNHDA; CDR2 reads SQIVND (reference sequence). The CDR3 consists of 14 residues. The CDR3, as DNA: TGTGCCAGTAGTCGGACAGGCGACTACTACGAGCAGTACTTC. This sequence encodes CASSRTGDYYEQYF.

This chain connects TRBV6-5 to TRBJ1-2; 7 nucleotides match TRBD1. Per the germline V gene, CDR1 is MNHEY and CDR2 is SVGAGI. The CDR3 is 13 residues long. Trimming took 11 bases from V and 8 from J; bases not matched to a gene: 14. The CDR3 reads CAVQGGVGIGYTF. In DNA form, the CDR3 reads TGTGCCGTCCAGGGGGGCGTTGGGATAGGCTACACCTTC.

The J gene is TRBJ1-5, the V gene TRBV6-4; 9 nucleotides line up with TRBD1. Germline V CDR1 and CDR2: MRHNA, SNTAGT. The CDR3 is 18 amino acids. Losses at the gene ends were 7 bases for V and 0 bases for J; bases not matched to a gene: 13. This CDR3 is CASTLMGQGGYSNQPQHF. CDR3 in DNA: TGTGCCAGCACCCTAATGGGACAGGGAGGGTATAGCAATCAGCCCCAGCATTTT.

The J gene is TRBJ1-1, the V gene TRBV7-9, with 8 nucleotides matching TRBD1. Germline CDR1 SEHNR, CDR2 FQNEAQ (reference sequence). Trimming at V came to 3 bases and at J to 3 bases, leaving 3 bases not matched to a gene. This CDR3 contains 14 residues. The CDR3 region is CASSLNRGDTEAFF. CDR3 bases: TGTGCCAGCAGCTTGAACAGGGGGGACACTGAAGCTTTCTTT.

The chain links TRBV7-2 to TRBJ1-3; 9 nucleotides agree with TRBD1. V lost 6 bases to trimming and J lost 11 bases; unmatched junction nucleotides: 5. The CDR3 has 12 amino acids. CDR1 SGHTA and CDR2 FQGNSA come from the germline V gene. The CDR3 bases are TGTGCCAGCAGGCCTACAGGGGGCGCCATATATTTT. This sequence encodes CASRPTGGAIYF.

The CDR3 nucleotides are TGTGCCAGCAGCTACAGAGGCGCGCTTAACTATGGCTACACCTTC. Its protein product is CASSYRGALNYGYTF. This chain connects TRBV6-5 to TRBJ1-2; D is unresolved. V was shortened by 6 bases and J by 1 base, with 15 bases between the two germline ends. CDR3 size: 15 residues. Germline-derived CDR1 and CDR2 are MNHEY and SVGAGI.

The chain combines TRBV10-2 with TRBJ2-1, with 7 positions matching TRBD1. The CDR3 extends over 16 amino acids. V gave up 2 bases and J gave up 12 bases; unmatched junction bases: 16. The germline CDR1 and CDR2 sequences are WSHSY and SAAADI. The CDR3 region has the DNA TGCGCCAGCAGTGAGCCACAGGGGATCGGTCGGGGCTGGCAGTTCTTC. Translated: CASSEPQGIGRGWQFF.

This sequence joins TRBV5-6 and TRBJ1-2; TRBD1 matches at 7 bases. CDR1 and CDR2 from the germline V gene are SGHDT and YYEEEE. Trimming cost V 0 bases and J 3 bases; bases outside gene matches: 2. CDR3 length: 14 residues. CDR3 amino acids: CASSLGTGDYGYTF. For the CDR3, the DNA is TGTGCCAGCAGCTTGGGGACAGGAGACTATGGCTACACCTTC.

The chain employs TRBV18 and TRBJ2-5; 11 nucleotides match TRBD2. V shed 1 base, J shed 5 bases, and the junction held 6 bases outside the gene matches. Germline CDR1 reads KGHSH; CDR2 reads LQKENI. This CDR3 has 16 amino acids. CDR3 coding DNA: TGTGCCAGCTCACCACGACTAGCGGGATTGCAGGAGACCCAGTACTTC. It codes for CASSPRLAGLQETQYF.

The CDR3 region is CASSYAETNNSPLHF. The CDR3, as DNA: TGTGCCAGCAGTTACGCGGAGACCAATAATTCACCCCTCCACTTT. The chain has TRBV6-6 and TRBJ1-6; no definite D call. The germline V and J ends were trimmed by 2 bases and 5 bases, with 10 bases remaining between them. In germline, CDR1 is MNHNY, CDR2 SVGAGI (reference sequence). This CDR3 has 15 residues.

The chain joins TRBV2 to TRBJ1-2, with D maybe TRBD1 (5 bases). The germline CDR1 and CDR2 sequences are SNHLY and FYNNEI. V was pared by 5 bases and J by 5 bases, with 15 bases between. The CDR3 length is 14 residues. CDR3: CASSPWGDGYGYTF. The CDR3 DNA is TGTGCCAGCAGTCCATGGGGGGACGGTTATGGCTACACCTTC.

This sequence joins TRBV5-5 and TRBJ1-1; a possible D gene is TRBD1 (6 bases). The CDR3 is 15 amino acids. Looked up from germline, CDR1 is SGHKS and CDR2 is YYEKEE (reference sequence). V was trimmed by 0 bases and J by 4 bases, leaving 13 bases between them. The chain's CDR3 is CASSLAHRVGTEAFF. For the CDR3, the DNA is TGTGCCAGCAGCTTGGCCCACAGGGTTGGCACTGAAGCTTTCTTT.